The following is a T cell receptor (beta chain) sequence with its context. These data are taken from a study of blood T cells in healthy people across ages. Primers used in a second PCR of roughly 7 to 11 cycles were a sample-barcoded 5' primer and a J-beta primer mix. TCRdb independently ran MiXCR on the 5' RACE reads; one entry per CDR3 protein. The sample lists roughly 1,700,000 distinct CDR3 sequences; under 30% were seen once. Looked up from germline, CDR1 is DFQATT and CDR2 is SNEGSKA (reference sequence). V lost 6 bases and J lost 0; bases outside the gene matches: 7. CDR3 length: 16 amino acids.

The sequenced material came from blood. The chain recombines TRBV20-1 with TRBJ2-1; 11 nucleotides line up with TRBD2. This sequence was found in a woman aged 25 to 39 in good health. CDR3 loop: CSAKSSGGVSYNEQFF. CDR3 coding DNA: TGCAGTGCAAAGAGTAGCGGGGGGGTCTCCTACAATGAGCAGTTCTTC.